There are a few counts of the clone carrying this TCR delta chain. This is likely an artifact of a read error, given a far larger clone one base away. Other nucleotide sequences in the sample specify the same CDR3. TCRdb ran CATT on the multiplex PCR reads. The sample holds tens of thousands of delta-chain clones, more than 1.5% seen once. This CDR3 spans 21 amino acids. The V gene's germline CDR1 is TSWWSYY and CDR2 QGS. Between the trimmed V and J ends, which lost 9 bases and 0 bases, there was a span of 35 bases. The sample is drawn from a study of γδ T cells in repeated Plasmodium falciparum infection. Gammadelta T cells were flow-sorted from PBMC into Vgamma9/Vdelta2+ and Vdelta2-negative populations for bulk analysis.

The gene calls are TRDV1 and TRDJ1, with D perhaps being TRDD2 or TRDD3 (9 bases each). TCRdb gives no J gene; it was assigned here by matching the DNA to germline. This sequence originates from a pool of human donors (malaria-infected and uninfected, not separated). Sequencing was performed on gamma-delta T cells from blood. CDR3 sequence reads: CALGPFLRPRLGDPYTDKLIF. In nucleotides, the CDR3 is TGTGCTCTCGGGCCCTTCCTACGTCCCCGACTGGGGGACCCGTACACCGATAAACTCATCTTT.